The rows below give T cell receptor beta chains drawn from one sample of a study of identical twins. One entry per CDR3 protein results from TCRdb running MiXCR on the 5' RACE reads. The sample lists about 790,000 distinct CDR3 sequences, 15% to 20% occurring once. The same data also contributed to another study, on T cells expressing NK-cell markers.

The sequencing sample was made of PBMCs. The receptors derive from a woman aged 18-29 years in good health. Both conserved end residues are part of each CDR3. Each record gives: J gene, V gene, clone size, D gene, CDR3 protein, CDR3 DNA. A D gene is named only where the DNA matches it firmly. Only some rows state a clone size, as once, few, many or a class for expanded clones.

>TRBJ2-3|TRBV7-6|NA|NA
CASSLAGGLDTQYF
TGTGCCAGCAGCTTAGCGGGGGGGCTTGATACGCAGTATTTT
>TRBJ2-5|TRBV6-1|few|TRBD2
CASRGSGRGTKETQYF
TGTGCCAGCAGGGGCTCTGGGCGGGGGACCAAAGAGACCCAGTACTTC
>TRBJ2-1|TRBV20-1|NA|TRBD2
CSAGLAISGNEQFF
TGCAGTGCTGGACTAGCGATAAGTGGCAATGAGCAGTTCTTC
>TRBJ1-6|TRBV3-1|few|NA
CASSPSADNSPLHF
TGTGCCAGCAGCCCCAGCGCCGATAATTCACCCCTCCACTTT
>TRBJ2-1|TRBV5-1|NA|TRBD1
CASSPGQGVDEQFF
TGCGCCAGCAGCCCCGGACAGGGAGTCGATGAGCAGTTCTTC
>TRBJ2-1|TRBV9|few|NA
CASSVGGHNEQFF
TGTGCCAGCAGCGTAGGTGGCCACAATGAGCAGTTCTTC
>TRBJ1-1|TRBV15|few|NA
CATSRDIEMANTEAFF
TGTGCCACCAGCAGAGATATCGAAATGGCGAACACTGAAGCTTTCTTT
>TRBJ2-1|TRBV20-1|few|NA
CSARRGGYEQFF
TGCAGTGCTAGAAGGGGGGGCTATGAGCAGTTCTTC
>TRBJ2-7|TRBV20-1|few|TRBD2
CSAGPGLAGGEQYF
TGCAGTGCTGGACCTGGACTAGCGGGAGGCGAGCAGTACTTC
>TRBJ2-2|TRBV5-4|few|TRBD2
CASSWVTTGLAGVGRTGELFF
TGTGCCAGCAGCTGGGTAACGACGGGACTAGCGGGAGTCGGTCGAACCGGGGAGCTGTTTTTT
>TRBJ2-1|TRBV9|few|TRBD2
CASNRLADNEQFF
TGTGCCAGTAACCGGCTAGCGGACAATGAGCAGTTCTTC
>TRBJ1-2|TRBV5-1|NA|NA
CASSLTGGKQSNYGYTF
TGCGCCAGCAGCTTGACCGGTGGGAAGCAGTCTAACTATGGCTACACCTTC
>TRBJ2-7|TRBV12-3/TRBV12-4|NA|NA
CASSLSTAAYEQYF
TGTGCCAGCAGTTTATCGACAGCAGCCTACGAGCAGTACTTC
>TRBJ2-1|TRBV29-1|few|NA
CSVWGAVGRINEQFF
TGCAGCGTGTGGGGCGCCGTTGGCCGGATCAATGAGCAGTTCTTC
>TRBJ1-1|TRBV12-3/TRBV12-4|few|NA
CASSRYEAFF
TGTGCCAGCAGTAGATATGAAGCTTTCTTT
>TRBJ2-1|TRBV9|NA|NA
CASSALALNVNNEQFF
TGTGCCAGCAGCGCCCTAGCCCTCAACGTTAACAATGAGCAGTTCTTC
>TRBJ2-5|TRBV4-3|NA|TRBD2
CASSQEISSGGYQETQYF
TGCGCCAGCAGCCAAGAAATCTCTAGCGGGGGATACCAAGAGACCCAGTACTTC
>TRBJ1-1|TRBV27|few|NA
CASRWGAEAFF
TGTGCCAGCAGGTGGGGGGCTGAAGCTTTCTTT
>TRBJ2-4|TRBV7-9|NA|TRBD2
CASSGLAGEAKNIQYF
TGTGCCAGCAGCGGACTAGCGGGAGAAGCCAAAAACATTCAGTACTTC
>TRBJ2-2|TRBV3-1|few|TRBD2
CASSRGLAGLGNTGELFF
TGTGCCAGCAGCCGGGGACTAGCGGGATTGGGAAACACCGGGGAGCTGTTTTTT
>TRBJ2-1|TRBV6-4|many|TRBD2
CASSGTSGGFNEQFF
TGTGCCAGCAGTGGAACTAGCGGAGGGTTCAATGAGCAGTTCTTC